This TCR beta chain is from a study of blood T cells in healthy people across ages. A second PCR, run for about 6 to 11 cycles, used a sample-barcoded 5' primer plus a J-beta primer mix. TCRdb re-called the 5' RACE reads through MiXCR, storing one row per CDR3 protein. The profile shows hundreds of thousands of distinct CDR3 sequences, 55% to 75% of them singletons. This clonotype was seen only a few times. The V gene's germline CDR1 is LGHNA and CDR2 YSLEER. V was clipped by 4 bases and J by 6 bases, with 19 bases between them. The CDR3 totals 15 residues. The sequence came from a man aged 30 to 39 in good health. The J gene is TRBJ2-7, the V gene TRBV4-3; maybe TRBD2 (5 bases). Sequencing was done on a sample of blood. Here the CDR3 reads CASSPNPAGETEQYF. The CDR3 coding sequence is TGCGCCAGCAGCCCCAACCCGGCGGGCGAAACCGAGCAGTACTTC.